The 31 T cell receptor beta chains reported below all come from one sample, sequenced in a study of blood T cell repertoires in COVID-19. Clones were sequenced by immunoSEQ multiplex PCR, and TCRdb holds only the in-frame ones, with some missing. Counted here are under 150,000 clones, 88% occurring once; the ten biggest clones make up about 28%. Sequenced sample: peripheral blood. All receptors derive from a human donor in a cohort sampled during active COVID-19.

This clone came up once. The V gene is TRBV24-1, the J gene TRBJ2-5; maybe TRBD2 (6 bases). The ends were cut back, 4 bases at V and 0 bases at J, with 14 bases in the middle. Germline V gives CDR1 KGHDR, CDR2 SFDVKD. The CDR3 length is 16 residues. CDR3 loop: CATSDPGSGYQETQYF. In DNA, the CDR3 is TGTGCCACCAGTGACCCGGGGAGCGGGTACCAAGAGACCCAGTACTTC.

The rearrangement uses TRBV19 and TRBJ1-5; D is possibly TRBD1 (5 bases). In germline, CDR1 is LNHDA, CDR2 SQIVND (reference sequence). V lost 7 bases, J lost 4 bases, and 17 bases lay in between. This CDR3 contains 15 residues. The CDR3 loop reads CASTPGRGRNQPQHF. Here the CDR3 DNA reads TGTGCCAGTACCCCAGGGCGGGGAAGGAATCAGCCCCAGCATTTT. Based on the CDR3 plus reference TRBV19 and TRBJ1-5, the full variable domain is DGGITQSPKYLFRKEGQNVTLSCEQNLNHDAMYWYRQDPGQGLRLIYYSQIVNDFQKGDIAEGYSVSREKKESFPLTVTSAQKNPTAFYLCASTPGRGRNQPQHFGDGTRLSIL.

With regard to this clone: One end of the junction varies from germline; a read error may be responsible. V usage is TRBV2 and J usage is TRBJ1-2; D uncertain. Germline assignment: CDR1 SNHLY and CDR2 FYNNEI. The CDR3 spans 11 residues. CDR3 sequence: CAAAGSIGFTF. DNA of the CDR3: TGTGCCGCCGCTGGTAGCATCGGCTTCACCTTC.

The chain couples TRBV9 to TRBJ1-1; 7 nucleotides align to TRBD1. The J segment lost 5 bases and the V segment lost 0 bases, leaving 4 bases of the junction unmatched. CDR1 SGDLS and CDR2 YYNGEE come from the germline V gene. CDR3 size: 14 residues. CDR3 loop: CASSVGGRGTEAFF. The CDR3 DNA reads as TGTGCCAGCAGCGTAGGGGGCAGGGGGACTGAAGCTTTCTTT.

V and J are TRBV11-3 and TRBJ2-7; TRBD1 matches at 7 bases. Germline CDR1 SGHNT, CDR2 YENEEA. The CDR3 extends over 15 amino acids. The V segment lost 3 bases and the J segment 1 base; nucleotides outside the gene matches: 6. For the CDR3, the DNA is TGTGCCAGCAGCTTCGCAGGGGGTGGGTCCTACGAGCAGTACTTC. This gives the protein CASSFAGGGSYEQYF.

The rearrangement uses TRBV12-3 or TRBV12-4 and TRBJ2-2; unclear D gene. Trimming removed 3 bases at V and 6 bases at J, with 5 bases between. The CDR3 runs to 12 residues. The CDR3 loop is CASSFRAGELFF. Written as DNA, the CDR3 is TGTGCCAGCAGTTTTAGAGCCGGGGAGCTGTTTTTT.

V and J are TRBV6-5 and TRBJ1-6, with a tentative D call TRBD1 (6 bases). The germline V gene encodes CDR1 MNHEY and CDR2 SVGAGI. Trimming cost V 2 bases and J 0 bases, with 8 bases left between them. The CDR3 has 16 amino acids. CDR3 DNA: TGTGCCAGCAGTTACCAAGGGGGCTCCTATAATTCACCCCTCCACTTT. It is translated as CASSYQGGSYNSPLHF.

The chain joins TRBV5-4 to TRBJ2-2; D is perhaps TRBD2 (6 bases). CDR1 is SGHNT and CDR2 is YYREEE in the germline V gene (reference sequence). V lost 7 bases, J lost 0 bases, and 13 bases lay in between. The CDR3 is made up of 15 amino acids. CDR3 loop: CASRGGTTNTGELFF. The CDR3 nucleotides read TGTGCCAGCCGTGGGGGGACCACGAACACCGGGGAGCTGTTTTTT.

The rearrangement links TRBV7-2 to TRBJ1-1; 9 positions match TRBD1. The ends lost 1 base at V and 3 bases at J; junction bases unmatched: 3. CDR1 and CDR2 from the germline V gene are SGHTA and FQGNSA. The CDR3 runs 15 residues. As DNA, the CDR3 is TGTGCCAGCAGCTTAGTTCGGACAGGGGACACTGAAGCTTTCTTT. Protein sequence: CASSLVRTGDTEAFF.

V and J are TRBV6-5 and TRBJ2-7; D possibly corresponds to TRBD1 (5 bases). Trimming shortened V by 5 bases and J by 6 bases, and 14 bases separated the two germline ends. The CDR3 length is 13 residues. Germline CDR1 is MNHEY and CDR2 is SVGAGI. The DNA of the CDR3 is TGTGCCAGCAGTCTGACCAGGGAAACCGAGCAGTACTTC. The encoded protein is CASSLTRETEQYF.

The chain uses TRBV11-2 and TRBJ2-7; 11 nucleotides match TRBD2. CDR3 length equals 18 residues. The germline CDR1 and CDR2 sequences are SGHAT and FQNNGV. Trimming removed 1 base from V and 3 bases from J; junction bases left unmatched: 11. The CDR3 protein is CASSLVGLAGPRFYEQYF. The DNA of the CDR3 is TGTGCCAGCAGCTTAGTAGGACTAGCGGGCCCAAGATTCTACGAGCAGTACTTC.

Points on this clone: No conserved phenylalanine or tryptophan is present at the end of the CDR3, so a read error is the likely explanation. The DNA is left out, because the CDR3 cannot be placed on it with certainty; the CDR3 is given as TCRdb lists it. V gene TRBV13 combines with J gene TRBJ2-3; the D call in the table, TRBD2, was not verified against the DNA. Germline CDR1 is PRHDT and CDR2 is FYEKMQ (reference sequence). The CDR3 is 16 amino acids long, termini counted. The CDR3 protein is CASSLGLWELAGDHQL.

DNA for the CDR3: TGTGCCAGCAGCTTGCGGGGGGGCCTTGCCGACCGGGTCACAGATACGCAGTATTTT. Its translation is CASSLRGGLADRVTDTQYF. The chain carries TRBV13 and TRBJ2-3; 9 bases line up with TRBD2. With V trimmed by 3 bases and J by 2 bases, 15 bases remained unmatched. Germline CDR1 PRHDT, CDR2 FYEKMQ (reference sequence). This CDR3 has 19 amino acids.

The gene calls are TRBV11-2 and TRBJ1-4; D is unresolved. V lost 3 bases and J 4 bases, leaving 12 bases between the germline ends. The CDR3 sequence is 15 residues long. Germline V gene sequence: CDR1 SGHAT, CDR2 FQNNGV. CDR3 sequence (DNA): TGTGCCAGCAGCTTTGGCGGTGTCTTTAATGAAAAACTGTTTTTT. This sequence encodes CASSFGGVFNEKLFF.

The genes are TRBV3-1 (or the pseudogene TRBV3-2) and TRBJ1-6; D is uncertain. The length of the CDR3 is 13 residues. Trimming removed 4 bases from V and 6 bases from J, with 7 bases in between. Looked up from germline, CDR1 is LGHDT and CDR2 is YNNKEL (reference sequence). CDR3 residues: CASSPSGNSPLHF. In DNA, the CDR3 is TGTGCCAGCAGCCCCAGCGGTAATTCACCCCTCCACTTT.

The chain links TRBV9 to TRBJ1-2, with 8 bases lining up with TRBD1. The CDR3 covers 14 residues. The germline gives CDR1 SGDLS, CDR2 YYNGEE. Losses at the gene ends were 2 bases for V and 9 bases for J; bases not matched to a gene: 9. The CDR3 spells CASSVQTGGGSYTF. The CDR3 DNA is TGTGCCAGCAGCGTCCAAACAGGGGGAGGAAGCTACACCTTC.

The chain recombines TRBV25-1 with TRBJ1-3, with D possibly TRBD1 on 5 matching bases. Germline lookup yields CDR1 MGHDK and CDR2 SYGVNS. The CDR3 runs 15 residues. The ends were cut back, 6 bases at V and 0 bases at J, with 12 bases in the middle. Here the CDR3 reads CASSTPQGSGNTIYF. CDR3 bases: TGTGCCAGCAGCACCCCCCAGGGCTCTGGAAACACCATATATTTT. The full variable domain, completed using reference TRBV25-1 and TRBJ1-3, is EADIYQTPRYLVIGTGKKITLECSQTMGHDKMYWYQQDPGMELHLIHYSYGVNSTEKGDLSSESTVSRIRTEHFPLTLESARPSHTSQYLCASSTPQGSGNTIYFGEGSWLTVV.

The chain couples TRBV7-9 to TRBJ1-2; D is possibly TRBD1 (5 bases). V was clipped by 7 bases and J by 4 bases, with 13 bases between them. This CDR3 spans 13 amino acids. Per the germline V gene, CDR1 is SEHNR and CDR2 is FQNEAQ (reference sequence). The DNA of the CDR3 is TGTGCCAGCACCTCACTGGGGGGCTATGGCTACACCTTC. It translates to CASTSLGGYGYTF.

This chain connects TRBV29-1 to TRBJ1-1; 7 bases match TRBD1. The V gene end was trimmed by 3 bases and the J gene end by 4 bases; junction bases not matched to a gene: 5. The CDR3 runs to 13 residues. Germline loops: CDR1 SQVTM, CDR2 ANQGSEA. The CDR3 region is CSVDEGAGTEAFF. CDR3 DNA: TGCAGCGTTGACGAGGGGGCGGGCACTGAAGCTTTCTTT.

V gene TRBV4-1 combines with J gene TRBJ2-7; 13 nucleotides agree with TRBD2. CDR1 and CDR2 (germline): MGHRA, YSYEKL. The length of the CDR3 is 16 residues. V was pared by 3 bases and J by 4 bases, with 6 bases of the junction left unmatched. The CDR3 DNA follows: TGCGCCAGCAGCCAGGGGACTAGCGGGGCCCGGTACGAGCAGTACTTC. Translated, it gives CASSQGTSGARYEQYF.

The chain employs TRBV7-9 and TRBJ2-3, with a possible D match to TRBD1 (8 bases). The CDR3 contains 16 residues. The germline V gene has CDR1 SEHNR and CDR2 FQNEAQ (reference sequence). The V and J ends lost 5 bases and 2 bases respectively, with 17 bases between them. CDR3 residues: CASSPGGQEYTDTQYF. In nucleotides, the CDR3 is TGTGCCAGCAGCCCGGGGGGACAGGAATACACAGATACGCAGTATTTT.

The chain carries TRBV19 and TRBJ2-7; 9 nucleotides agree with TRBD1. Germline V lookup: CDR1 LNHDA, CDR2 SQIVND (reference sequence). The CDR3 is made up of 16 amino acids. Losses at the gene ends were 1 base for V and 2 bases for J; bases not matched to a gene: 6. The CDR3 coding sequence is TGTGCCAGTAGTATAGTCGCCGGGGACAGGGCCTACGAGCAGTACTTC. Translation gives CASSIVAGDRAYEQYF.

This clone was seen a single time. The rearrangement uses TRBV6-5 and TRBJ2-3, with 9 nucleotides matching TRBD1. V shed 8 bases and J 3 bases; nucleotides not matched to a gene: 6. Per the germline V gene, CDR1 is MNHEY and CDR2 is SVGAGI. This CDR3 region has 14 residues. The CDR3 nucleotides read TGTGCCAGCGAGACAGGGGGTAGGACAGATACGCAGTATTTT. Translation gives CASETGGRTDTQYF.

This chain links TRBV6-5 with TRBJ1-1, with a possible D match to TRBD1 (5 bases). The germline V gene has CDR1 MNHEY and CDR2 SVGAGI. V lost 7 bases, J lost 7 bases, and 19 bases lay in between. This CDR3 has 14 amino acids. For the CDR3, the DNA is TGTGCCAGCACTCAATTCCGGGGGAGAGGTGAAGCTTTCTTT. Amino acids: CASTQFRGRGEAFF.

The rearrangement links TRBV7-2 to TRBJ1-1; 7 bases map to TRBD1. CDR1 SGHTA and CDR2 FQGNSA come from the germline V gene. The ends lost 2 bases at V and 4 bases at J; junction bases unmatched: 7. The CDR3 loop spans 15 amino acids. CDR3 in DNA: TGTGCCAGCAGCTTAAATCAGGGGGTTGGCACTGAAGCTTTCTTT. Translating it yields CASSLNQGVGTEAFF.

V usage is TRBV5-1 and J usage is TRBJ2-3, with TRBD1 identical over 7 bases. After removal of 4 bases from V and 3 bases from J, the junction contained 2 bases not matched to a gene. The V gene's germline CDR1 is SGHRS and CDR2 YFSETQ. This CDR3 contains 13 residues. CDR3 coding DNA: TGCGCCAGCAGCCCGACAGGGACAGATACGCAGTATTTT. The encoded protein is CASSPTGTDTQYF.

The DNA of the CDR3 is TGTGCCAGCAGTTACGACAGGGCCTACGAGCAGTACTTC. This translates into CASSYDRAYEQYF. The V call is TRBV6-5, the J call TRBJ2-7; 7 bases map to TRBD1. The CDR3 loop spans 13 amino acids. Germline-derived CDR1 and CDR2 are MNHEY and SVGAGI. Losses at the gene ends were 2 bases for V and 2 bases for J; bases not matched to a gene: 0.

CDR3 coding DNA: TGCGCCAGCAGCCAAGTAGTGGGGGCTAGCACAGATACGCAGTATTTT. Its translation is CASSQVVGASTDTQYF. The V gene is TRBV4-1, the J gene TRBJ2-3, with D perhaps matching TRBD1 (6 bases). This CDR3 region has 16 residues. CDR1 and CDR2 (germline): MGHRA, YSYEKL. Between the trimmed V and J ends, which lost 1 base and 0 bases, there was a span of 11 bases.

The chain combines TRBV2 with TRBJ2-7; a possible D gene is TRBD1 (6 bases). Between the trimmed V and J ends, which lost 5 bases and 3 bases, there was a span of 11 bases. CDR3 length: 13 residues. Germline V lookup: CDR1 SNHLY, CDR2 FYNNEI. The CDR3 loop is CASSYREGYEQYF. The CDR3 DNA follows: TGTGCCAGCAGTTACAGGGAAGGCTACGAGCAGTACTTC.

This rearrangement joins TRBV29-1 to TRBJ1-1; 8 nucleotides line up with TRBD1. Germline V gives CDR1 SQVTM, CDR2 ANQGSEA. V trimming: 6 bases; J trimming: 1 base; junction bases outside the gene matches: 4. The CDR3 covers 13 residues. CDR3: CSVQQGGNTEAFF. The CDR3 DNA follows: TGCAGCGTACAACAGGGGGGGAACACTGAAGCTTTCTTT. The full variable domain, in which reference TRBV29-1 and TRBJ1-1 provide the parts outside the CDR3, is SAVISQKPSRDICQRGTSLTIQCQVDSQVTMMFWYRQQPGQSLTLIATANQGSEATYESGFVIDKFPISRPNLTFSTLTVSNMSPEDSSIYLCSVQQGGNTEAFFGQGTRLTVV.

The rearrangement uses TRBV7-3 and TRBJ2-2; D is unresolved. Germline V gene lookup returns CDR1 SGHTA and CDR2 FQGTGA. This CDR3 spans 12 amino acids. The germline V and J ends were trimmed by 5 bases and 3 bases, with 4 bases remaining between them. The CDR3 sequence is CASSRDTGELFF. DNA for the CDR3: TGTGCCAGCAGCAGAGACACCGGGGAGCTGTTTTTT.